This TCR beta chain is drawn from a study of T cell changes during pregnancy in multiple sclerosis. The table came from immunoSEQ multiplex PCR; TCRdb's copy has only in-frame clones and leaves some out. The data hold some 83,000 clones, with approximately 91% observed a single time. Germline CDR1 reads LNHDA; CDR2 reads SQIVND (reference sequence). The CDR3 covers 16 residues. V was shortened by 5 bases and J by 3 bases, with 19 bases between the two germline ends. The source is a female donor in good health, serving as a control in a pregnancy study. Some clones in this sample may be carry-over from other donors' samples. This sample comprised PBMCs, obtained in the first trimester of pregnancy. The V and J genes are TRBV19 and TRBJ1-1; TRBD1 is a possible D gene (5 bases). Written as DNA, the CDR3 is TGTGCCAGTAGTGATTTAAGGGGCGTCTATGACACTGAAGCTTTCTTT. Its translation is CASSDLRGVYDTEAFF.